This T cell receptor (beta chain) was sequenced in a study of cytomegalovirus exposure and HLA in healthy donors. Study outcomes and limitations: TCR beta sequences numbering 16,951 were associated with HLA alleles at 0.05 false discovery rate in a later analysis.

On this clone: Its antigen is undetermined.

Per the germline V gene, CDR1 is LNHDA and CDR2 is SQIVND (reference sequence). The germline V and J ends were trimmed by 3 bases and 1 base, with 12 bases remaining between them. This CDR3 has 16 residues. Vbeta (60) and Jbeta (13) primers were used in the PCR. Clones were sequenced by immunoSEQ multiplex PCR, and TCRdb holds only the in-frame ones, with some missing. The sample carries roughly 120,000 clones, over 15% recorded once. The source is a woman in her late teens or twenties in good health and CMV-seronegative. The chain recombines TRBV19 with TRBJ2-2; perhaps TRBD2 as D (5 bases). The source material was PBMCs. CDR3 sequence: CASSIGSRVNTGELFF. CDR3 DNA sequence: TGTGCCAGTAGTATTGGGAGCAGAGTGAACACCGGGGAGCTGTTTTTT.